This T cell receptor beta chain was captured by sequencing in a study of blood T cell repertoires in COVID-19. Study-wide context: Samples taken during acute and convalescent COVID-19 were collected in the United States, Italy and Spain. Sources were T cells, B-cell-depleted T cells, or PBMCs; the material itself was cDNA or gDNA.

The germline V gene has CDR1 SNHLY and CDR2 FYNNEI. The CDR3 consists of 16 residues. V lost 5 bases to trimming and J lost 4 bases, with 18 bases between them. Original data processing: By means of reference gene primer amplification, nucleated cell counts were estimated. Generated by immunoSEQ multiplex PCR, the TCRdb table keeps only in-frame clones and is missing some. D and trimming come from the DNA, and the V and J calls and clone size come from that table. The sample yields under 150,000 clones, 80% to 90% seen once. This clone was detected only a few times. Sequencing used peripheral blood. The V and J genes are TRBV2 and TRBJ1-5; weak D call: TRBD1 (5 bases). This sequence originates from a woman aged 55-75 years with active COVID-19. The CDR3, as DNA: TGTGCCAGCAGTAATACCCAGGGCTCTAGGAATCAGCCCCAGCATTTT. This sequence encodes CASSNTQGSRNQPQHF.